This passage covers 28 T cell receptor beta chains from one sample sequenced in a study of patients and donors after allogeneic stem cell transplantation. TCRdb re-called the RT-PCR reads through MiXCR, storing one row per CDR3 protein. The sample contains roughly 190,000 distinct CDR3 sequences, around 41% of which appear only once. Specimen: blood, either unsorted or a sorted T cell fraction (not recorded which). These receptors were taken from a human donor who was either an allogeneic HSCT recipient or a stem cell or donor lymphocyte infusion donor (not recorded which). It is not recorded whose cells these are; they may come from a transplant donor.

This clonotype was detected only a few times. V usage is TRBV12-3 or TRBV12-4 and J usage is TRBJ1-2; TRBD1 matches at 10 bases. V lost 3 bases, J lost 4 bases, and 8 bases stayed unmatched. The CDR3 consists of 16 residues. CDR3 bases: TGTGCCAGCAGTTTTGGGTCGGGGACAGGGGTCTATGGCTACACCTTC. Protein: CASSFGSGTGVYGYTF.

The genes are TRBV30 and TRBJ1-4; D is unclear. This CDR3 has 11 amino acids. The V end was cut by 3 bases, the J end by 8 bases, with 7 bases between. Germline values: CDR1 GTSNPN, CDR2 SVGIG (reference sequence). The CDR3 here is CAWSGFEKLFF. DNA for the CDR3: TGTGCCTGGAGCGGGTTCGAAAAACTGTTTTTT.

As DNA, the CDR3 is TGTGCCAGCAGCTTAAGAGCCGCGGATCACAATGAGCAGTTCTTC. Protein: CASSLRAADHNEQFF. The rearrangement joins TRBV7-2 to TRBJ2-1; D uncertain. Trimming took 2 bases from V and 5 from J, leaving 13 bases between them. The CDR3 has 15 amino acids. Germline V gene data show CDR1 as SGHTA and CDR2 as FQGNSA. Full variable domain (rest looked up from reference TRBV7-2 and TRBJ2-1): GAGVSQSPSNKVTEKGKDVELRCDPISGHTALYWYRQSLGQGLEFLIYFQGNSAPDKSGLPSDRFSAERTGGSVSTLTIQRTQQEDSAVYLCASSLRAADHNEQFFGPGTRLTVL.

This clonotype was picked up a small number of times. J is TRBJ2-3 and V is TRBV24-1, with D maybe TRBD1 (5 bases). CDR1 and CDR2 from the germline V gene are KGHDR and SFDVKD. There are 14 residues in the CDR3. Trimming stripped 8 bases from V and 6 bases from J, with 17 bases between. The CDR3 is CATMGTGTYDTQYF. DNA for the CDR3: TGTGCCACCATGGGAACAGGCACCTATGATACGCAGTATTTT.

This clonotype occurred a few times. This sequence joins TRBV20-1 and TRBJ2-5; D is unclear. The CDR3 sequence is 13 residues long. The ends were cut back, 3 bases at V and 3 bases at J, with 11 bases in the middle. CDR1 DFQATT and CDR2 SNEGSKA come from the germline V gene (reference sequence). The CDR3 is CSARYGAEETQYF. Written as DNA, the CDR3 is TGCAGTGCTAGGTACGGCGCCGAAGAGACCCAGTACTTC.

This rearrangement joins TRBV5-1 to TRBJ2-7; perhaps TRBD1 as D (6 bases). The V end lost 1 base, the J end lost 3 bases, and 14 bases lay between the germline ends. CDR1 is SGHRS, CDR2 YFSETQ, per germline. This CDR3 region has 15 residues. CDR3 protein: CASSLLADSFYEQYF. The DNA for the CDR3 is TGCGCCAGCAGCTTGTTGGCGGACAGCTTCTACGAGCAGTACTTC.

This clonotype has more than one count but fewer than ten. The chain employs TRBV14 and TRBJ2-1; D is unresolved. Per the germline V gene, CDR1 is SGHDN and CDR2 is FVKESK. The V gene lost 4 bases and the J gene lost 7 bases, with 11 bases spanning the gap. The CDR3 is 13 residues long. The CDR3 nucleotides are TGTGCCAGCAGCCTTAAACAGAGGAATGAGCAGTTCTTC. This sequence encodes CASSLKQRNEQFF.

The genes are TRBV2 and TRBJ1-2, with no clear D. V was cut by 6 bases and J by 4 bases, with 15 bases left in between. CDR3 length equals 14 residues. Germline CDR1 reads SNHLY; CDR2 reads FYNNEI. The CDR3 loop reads CASRGGRGAYGYTF. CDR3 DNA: TGTGCCAGCAGGGGAGGTCGGGGAGCCTATGGCTACACCTTC. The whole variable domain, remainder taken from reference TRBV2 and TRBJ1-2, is EPEVTQTPSHQVTQMGQEVILRCVPISNHLYFYWYRQILGQKVEFLVSFYNNEISEKSEIFDDQFSVERPDGSNFTLKIRSTKLEDSAMYFCASRGGRGAYGYTFGSGTRLTVV.

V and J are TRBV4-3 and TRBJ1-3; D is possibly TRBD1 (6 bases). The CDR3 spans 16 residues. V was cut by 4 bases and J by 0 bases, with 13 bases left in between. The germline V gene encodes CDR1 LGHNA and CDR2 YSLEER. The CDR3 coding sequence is TGCGCCAGCAGCCTTTTAGAGACAGGCTCTGGAAACACCATATATTTT. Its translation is CASSLLETGSGNTIYF.

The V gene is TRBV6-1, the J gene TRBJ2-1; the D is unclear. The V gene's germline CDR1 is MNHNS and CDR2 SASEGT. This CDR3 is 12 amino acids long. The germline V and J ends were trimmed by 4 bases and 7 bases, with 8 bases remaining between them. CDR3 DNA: TGTGCCAGCAGTGTCGGCCAGAATGAGCAGTTCTTC. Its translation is CASSVGQNEQFF.

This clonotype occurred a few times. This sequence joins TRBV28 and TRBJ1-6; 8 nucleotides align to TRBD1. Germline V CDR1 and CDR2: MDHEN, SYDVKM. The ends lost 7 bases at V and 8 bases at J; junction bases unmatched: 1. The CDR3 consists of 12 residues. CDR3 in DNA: TGTGCCAGCAAGACAGGGGATTCACCCCTCCACTTT. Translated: CASKTGDSPLHF.

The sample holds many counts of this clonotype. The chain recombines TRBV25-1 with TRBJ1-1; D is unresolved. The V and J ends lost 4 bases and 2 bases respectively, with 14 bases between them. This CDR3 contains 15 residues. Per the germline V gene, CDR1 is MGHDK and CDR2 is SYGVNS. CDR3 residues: CASSVTLTFNTEAFF. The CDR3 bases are TGTGCCAGCAGTGTAACGTTGACCTTTAACACTGAAGCTTTCTTT.

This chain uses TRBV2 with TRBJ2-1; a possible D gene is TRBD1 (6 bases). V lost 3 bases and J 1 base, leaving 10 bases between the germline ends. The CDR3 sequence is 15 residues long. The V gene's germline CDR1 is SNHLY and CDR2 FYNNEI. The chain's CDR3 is CASSDGQGSYNEQFF. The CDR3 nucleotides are TGTGCCAGCAGTGACGGGCAGGGGTCCTACAATGAGCAGTTCTTC.

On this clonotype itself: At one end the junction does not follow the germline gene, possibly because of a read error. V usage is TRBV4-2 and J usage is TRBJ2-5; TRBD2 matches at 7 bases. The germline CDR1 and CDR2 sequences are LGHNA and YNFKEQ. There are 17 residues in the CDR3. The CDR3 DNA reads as TGTGCCAGCAGCCAAGAAGGAGGAGCGGGGTACCAAGAGACCGAGTACTTC. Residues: CASSQEGGAGYQETEYF.

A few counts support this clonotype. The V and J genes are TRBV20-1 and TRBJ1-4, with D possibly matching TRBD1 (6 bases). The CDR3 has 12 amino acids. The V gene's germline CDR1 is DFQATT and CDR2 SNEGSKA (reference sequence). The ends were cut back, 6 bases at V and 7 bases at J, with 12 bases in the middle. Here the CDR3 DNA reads TGCAGTGCGCAACAGGGAAGTGAAAAACTGTTTTTT. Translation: CSAQQGSEKLFF.

In DNA form, the CDR3 reads TGCGCCAGCAGGTTCCCCGGCACAGATACGCAGTATTTT. This sequence encodes CASRFPGTDTQYF. The J gene is TRBJ2-3, the V gene TRBV5-1; no reliable D call. Germline lookup yields CDR1 SGHRS and CDR2 YFSETQ. The germline V and J ends were trimmed by 5 bases and 1 base, with 8 bases remaining between them. The CDR3 loop spans 13 amino acids.

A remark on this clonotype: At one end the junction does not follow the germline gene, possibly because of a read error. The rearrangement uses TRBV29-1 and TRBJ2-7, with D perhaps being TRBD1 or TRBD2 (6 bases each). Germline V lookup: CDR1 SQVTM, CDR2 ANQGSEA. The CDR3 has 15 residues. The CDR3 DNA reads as TGCAGCGTGGAAGAGATTGGGGGCGGAGGGTCCGAGCAGTACTTC. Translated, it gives CSVEEIGGGGSEQYF.

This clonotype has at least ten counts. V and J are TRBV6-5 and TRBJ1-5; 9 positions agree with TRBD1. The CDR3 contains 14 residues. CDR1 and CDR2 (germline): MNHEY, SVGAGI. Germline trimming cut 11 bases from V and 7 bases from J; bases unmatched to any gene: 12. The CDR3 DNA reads TGTGCCGCCTCCCAACAGGGGGCCGGACAGCCCCAGCATTTT. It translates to CAASQQGAGQPQHF.

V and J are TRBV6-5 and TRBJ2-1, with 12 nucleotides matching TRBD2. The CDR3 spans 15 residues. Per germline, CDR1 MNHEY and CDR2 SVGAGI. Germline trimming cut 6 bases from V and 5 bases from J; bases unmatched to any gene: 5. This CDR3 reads CASSRTSGTHNEQFF. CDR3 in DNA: TGTGCCAGCAGCCGGACTAGCGGGACTCACAATGAGCAGTTCTTC.

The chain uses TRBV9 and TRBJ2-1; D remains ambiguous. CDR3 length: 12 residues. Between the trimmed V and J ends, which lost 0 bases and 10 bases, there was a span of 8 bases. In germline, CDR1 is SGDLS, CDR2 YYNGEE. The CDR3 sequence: CASSVDPAEQFF. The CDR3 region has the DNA TGTGCCAGCAGCGTAGACCCAGCCGAGCAGTTCTTC.

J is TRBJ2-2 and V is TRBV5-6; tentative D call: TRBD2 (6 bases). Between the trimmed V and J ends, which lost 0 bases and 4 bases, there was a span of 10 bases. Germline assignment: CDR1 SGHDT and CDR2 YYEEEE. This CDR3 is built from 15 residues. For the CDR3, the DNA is TGTGCCAGCAGCTTGGACGGGAGAGGCACCGGGGAGCTGTTTTTT. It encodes CASSLDGRGTGELFF.

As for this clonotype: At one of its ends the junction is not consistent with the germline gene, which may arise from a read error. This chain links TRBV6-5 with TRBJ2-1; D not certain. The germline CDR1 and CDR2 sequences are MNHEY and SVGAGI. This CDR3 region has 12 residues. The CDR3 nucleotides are TGTGCCAGCACCTCCCCGGCTAGTTTAATAATCTTC. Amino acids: CASTSPASLIIF.

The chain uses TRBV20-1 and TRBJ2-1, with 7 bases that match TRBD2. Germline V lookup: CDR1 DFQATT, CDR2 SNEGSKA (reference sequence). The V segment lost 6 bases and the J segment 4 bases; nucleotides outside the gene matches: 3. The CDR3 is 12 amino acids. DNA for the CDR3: TGCAGTGCAACTAGCGAGTACAATGAGCAGTTCTTC. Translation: CSATSEYNEQFF.

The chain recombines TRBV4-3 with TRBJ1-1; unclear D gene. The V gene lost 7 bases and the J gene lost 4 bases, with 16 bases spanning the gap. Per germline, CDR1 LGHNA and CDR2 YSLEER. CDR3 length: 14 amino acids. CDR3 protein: CASNDPPHGTEAFF. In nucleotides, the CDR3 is TGCGCCAGCAACGACCCCCCACATGGCACTGAAGCTTTCTTT.

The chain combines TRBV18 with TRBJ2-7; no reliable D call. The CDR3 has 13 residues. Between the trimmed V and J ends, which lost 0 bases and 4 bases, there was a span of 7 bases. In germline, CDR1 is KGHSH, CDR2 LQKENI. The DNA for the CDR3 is TGTGCCAGCTCACCACCGTCCGTTTACGAGCAGTACTTC. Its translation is CASSPPSVYEQYF.

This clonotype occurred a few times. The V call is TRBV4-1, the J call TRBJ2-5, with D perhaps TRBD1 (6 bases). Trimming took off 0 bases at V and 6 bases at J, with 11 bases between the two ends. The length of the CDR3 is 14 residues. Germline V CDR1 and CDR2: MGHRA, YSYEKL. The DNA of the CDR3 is TGCGCCAGCAGCCAAGATAGACAGGCCCAGACCCAGTACTTC. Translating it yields CASSQDRQAQTQYF.

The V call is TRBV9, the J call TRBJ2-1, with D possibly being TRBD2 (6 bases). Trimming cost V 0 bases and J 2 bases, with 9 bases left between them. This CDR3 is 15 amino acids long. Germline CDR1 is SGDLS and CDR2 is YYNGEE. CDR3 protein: CASSVEGTAYNEQFF. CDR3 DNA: TGTGCCAGCAGCGTAGAGGGGACTGCCTACAATGAGCAGTTCTTC.

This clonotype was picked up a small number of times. CDR3 DNA: TGCGCCAGCAGCCTGGACTACCAAGGGGTGAACACTGAAGCTTTCTTT. This codes for CASSLDYQGVNTEAFF. The rearrangement joins TRBV4-3 to TRBJ1-1; weak D call: TRBD1 (5 bases). Deletions cut 4 bases from V and 0 bases from J, with 15 bases between. The CDR3 spans 16 residues. Germline V gene sequence: CDR1 LGHNA, CDR2 YSLEER.